This paragraph reports one T cell receptor (beta chain). Its target is unknown. The CDR3 loop spans 16 amino acids. Germline CDR1 and CDR2: MNHEY and SVGAGI. Losses at the gene ends were 6 bases for V and 3 bases for J; bases not matched to a gene: 7. This sample is drawn from a study of post-analysis software for immune sequencing data. Study-level results: Versus controls, multiple sclerosis patients showed significantly lower diversity (normalized Chao1). In patients, TRBV5-6, TRBV5-1 and TRBV20-1 belonged to roughly 5 TRBV segments found more frequently than in controls. By F measure, strong co-clustering occurred among samples prepared in the same batch.

The TCR beta cDNA libraries contained unique molecular identifiers. It was from roughly 1 to 10 million T cells that 500,000 to 600,000 cDNA molecules came. TCRdb re-analysed the PCR reads in MiXCR, keeping a single row per CDR3 protein. Of roughly 620,000 distinct CDR3 sequences in the sample, roughly 47% are singletons; the top ten hold roughly 1.8%. The source material was blood. The chain uses TRBV6-5 and TRBJ2-3; 12 bases agree with TRBD2. This TCR derives from a girl under 18 with multiple sclerosis. CDR3 coding DNA: TGTGCCAGCAGCCGACTAGCGGGGGAGATTACAGATACGCAGTATTTT. This sequence encodes CASSRLAGEITDTQYF.